These T cell receptor beta chains were read from a single sample in a study of shared clonotypes between healthy human individuals. TCRdb's copy holds only in-frame clones and misses some; the assay was immunoSEQ multiplex PCR. Found here are just over 2,000,000 clones, roughly 95% of them singletons; the top ten hold around 0.13%. Sequenced input: naive CD4+ T cells sorted from blood. All receptors derive from a man in his late teens or twenties in good health. Each CDR3 is given with its conserved first and last residue. Each record gives: J gene, V gene, clone size, D gene, CDR3 DNA, CDR3 protein. The D gene is left open where the match is weak. Where a row states a size, it is once, few, many or the class of an expanded clone; other rows omit it.

>TRBJ1-6|TRBV6-5|NA|TRBD1
TGTGCCAGCAGTTACGGGACAGGGGATTATTCACCCCTCCACTTT
CASSYGTGDYSPLHF
>TRBJ1-2|TRBV5-6|NA|NA
TGTGCCAGCAGCCGGTCGGGGGAAAACTATGGCTACACCTTC
CASSRSGENYGYTF
>TRBJ2-4|TRBV28|NA|NA
TGTGCCAGCAGTGGAGACAGCAAAAACATTCAGTACTTC
CASSGDSKNIQYF
>TRBJ1-4|TRBV30|NA|NA
TGTGCCTGGACGGGGGGGCGCTACGAAAAACTGTTTTTT
CAWTGGRYEKLFF
>TRBJ2-7|TRBV7-2|NA|NA
TGTGCCAGCAGCTTAGCACCAGGGGTGGGCGAGCAGTACTTC
CASSLAPGVGEQYF
>TRBJ1-5|TRBV11-2|NA|NA
TGTGCCAGCAGCTCAGACACTGGCCCCCAGCATTTT
CASSSDTGPQHF
>TRBJ1-6|TRBV7-9|NA|NA
TGTGCCAGCAGCTTAGCAACAACAGGGTTGGAAAATTCACCCCTCCACTTT
CASSLATTGLENSPLHF
>TRBJ2-5|TRBV6-5|NA|TRBD2
TGTGCCAGCAGCGTACTAGCGGGAGGAGAGACCCAGTACTTC
CASSVLAGGETQYF
>TRBJ1-6|TRBV28|NA|NA
TGTGCCAGCAGTTTAGGGTCGATCTACAATTCACCCCTCCACTTT
CASSLGSIYNSPLHF
>TRBJ1-2|TRBV29-1|NA|TRBD1
TGCAGCGTACAGGGGGTAGGATATGGCTACACCTTC
CSVQGVGYGYTF
>TRBJ1-4|TRBV7-9|NA|NA
TGTGCCAGCAGCTCACCTCAGGACAGTGCAACTAATGAAAAACTGTTTTTT
CASSSPQDSATNEKLFF
>TRBJ2-5|TRBV9|NA|NA
TGTGCCAGCAGCGAGGGGTCGGCGGGGCCGGGGACCCAGTACTTC
CASSEGSAGPGTQYF
>TRBJ2-7|TRBV28|NA|TRBD2
TGTGCCAGCAGTTTCTGGACTAGCCGCTCCTACGAGCAGTACTTC
CASSFWTSRSYEQYF
>TRBJ2-3|TRBV7-2|NA|TRBD2
TGTGCCAGCAGCTTTGGGGGAGGGAGCACAGATACGCAGTATTTT
CASSFGGGSTDTQYF
>TRBJ1-1|TRBV7-9|NA|NA
TGTGCCAGCAGCCTAGCTACAGGCTACACTGAAGCTTTCTTT
CASSLATGYTEAFF
>TRBJ2-5|TRBV30|NA|TRBD2
TGTGCCTGGAGTCGACAGAGGACTAGCCAATTCCAAGAGACCCAGTACTTC
CAWSRQRTSQFQETQYF
>TRBJ1-1|TRBV5-4|NA|TRBD1
TGTGCCAGCAGCTCCCCAGGGGGGGTGGCTTTCTTT
CASSSPGGVAFF
>TRBJ1-1|TRBV5-1|NA|NA
TGCGCCAGCAGCTTGGCGATTTCCCGGCGTGCCATGAACACTGAAGCTTTCTTT
CASSLAISRRAMNTEAFF
>TRBJ2-3|TRBV7-8|NA|NA
TGTGCCAGCAGAGAAGGACTGACGACGCAGTATTTT
CASREGLTTQYF
>TRBJ2-5|TRBV10-3|NA|NA
TGTGCCATCAGTGGGGCGTGGCTCGGAGAGACCCAGTACTTC
CAISGAWLGETQYF
>TRBJ2-5|TRBV27|few|NA
TGTGCCAGCAGTCCCCAGGGGAGCCCAGAGACCCAGTACTTC
CASSPQGSPETQYF
>TRBJ2-7|TRBV6-6|NA|TRBD1
TGTGCCATAAAGGACAGGGGGACCGACGAGCAGTACTTC
CAIKDRGTDEQYF
>TRBJ1-5|TRBV6-5|NA|NA
TGTGCCAGCAGTTACTCGATGGTTCAGCCCCAGCATTTT
CASSYSMVQPQHF
>TRBJ1-5|TRBV10-2|NA|NA
TGCGCCAGCAGTGACAACAGAGATCAGCCCCAGCATTTT
CASSDNRDQPQHF
>TRBJ2-2|TRBV7-8|NA|NA
TGTGCCAGCACTACCCAATCAGGGAACACCGGGGAGCTGTTTTTT
CASTTQSGNTGELFF
>TRBJ1-4|TRBV5-1|NA|NA
TGCGCCAGCAGCTGGGATATGGCAACTAATGAAAAACTGTTTTTT
CASSWDMATNEKLFF
>TRBJ2-7|TRBV5-4|NA|TRBD1
TGTGCCAGCTCTGTTCCGGACAGGGCGGTAAACGAGCAGTACTTC
CASSVPDRAVNEQYF
>TRBJ2-7|TRBV9|many|NA
TGTGCCAGCAGTCCCGACCTCTCCGGCGAGCAGTACTTC
CASSPDLSGEQYF
>TRBJ2-3|TRBV6-6|NA|NA
TGTGCCAGCAGTGGCCGGGAGAGCACAGATACGCAGTATTTT
CASSGRESTDTQYF
>TRBJ2-2|TRBV9|NA|NA
TGTGCCAGCAGCGGGACAACAGGGAAGAACACCGGGGAGCTGTTTTTT
CASSGTTGKNTGELFF
>TRBJ1-4|TRBV28|NA|TRBD1
TGTGCCAGCAGTCCCCCTTTTCGACAGGGGCGAGAAAAACTGTTTTTT
CASSPPFRQGREKLFF
>TRBJ2-3|TRBV7-2|NA|TRBD1
TGTGCCAGCAGCTCACAGGGGTCCACAGATACGCAGTATTTT
CASSSQGSTDTQYF
>TRBJ2-6|TRBV28|NA|NA
TGTGCCAGCAGCCCGCAGGGGGGCGGGGCCAACGTCCTGACTTTC
CASSPQGGGANVLTF
>TRBJ2-2|TRBV5-8|NA|NA
TGTGCCAGCAGCCCGCGGTTCGCCGGGGAGCTGTTTTTT
CASSPRFAGELFF
>TRBJ2-3|TRBV20-1|few|NA
TGCAGTGCTAACACAGATACGCAGTATTTT
CSANTDTQYF
>TRBJ1-1|TRBV9|NA|NA
TGTGCCAGCAGCGTAGGACCGAGCAACACTGAAGCTTTCTTT
CASSVGPSNTEAFF
>TRBJ1-4|TRBV30|NA|NA
TGTGCCTGGAGGGATCAGGGGCGCCGGTATGAAAAACTGTTTTTT
CAWRDQGRRYEKLFF
>TRBJ1-4|TRBV6-1|once|NA
TGTGCCAGCAGTGAAGACCTTCTTAATGAAAAACTGTTTTTT
CASSEDLLNEKLFF
>TRBJ2-1|TRBV5-1|NA|NA
TGCGCCAGCGGTGTGGGGGCTGAGCAGTTCTTC
CASGVGAEQFF
>TRBJ2-7|TRBV6-1|NA|NA
TGTGCCAGCAGTGAAGCGCTTAAGGGCGATGAGCAGTACTTC
CASSEALKGDEQYF
>TRBJ2-5|TRBV5-4|once|NA
TGTGCCAGCAGCGTATCAAGGGAAGTGGCCCAGTACTTC
CASSVSREVAQYF
>TRBJ2-1|TRBV4-3|NA|NA
TGCGCCAGCAGCCTCGGACCGCTTGTCTACAATGAGCAGTTCTTC
CASSLGPLVYNEQFF
>TRBJ2-7|TRBV10-3|NA|NA
TGTGCCATCAGTGAGAGGGGACGCTCCTACGAGCAGTACTTC
CAISERGRSYEQYF
>TRBJ1-1|TRBV19|NA|TRBD1
TGTGCCAGTAGTGCTTCACATACAGGGGTACAAGGGGATAGGACTGAAGCTTTCTTT
CASSASHTGVQGDRTEAFF
>TRBJ2-2|TRBV12-5|NA|TRBD2
TGTGCTAGTGGTTTGGGTAGGATTAGCGGGGCGGAGGAGCTGTTTTTT
CASGLGRISGAEELFF
>TRBJ2-5|TRBV18|NA|NA
TGTGCCAGCTCACCTCGGCAGTTCCAAGAGACCCAGTACTTC
CASSPRQFQETQYF
>TRBJ1-1|TRBV18|NA|NA
TGTGCCAGCTTAGAAGGACAGAACACTGAAGCTTTCTTT
CASLEGQNTEAFF
>TRBJ1-2|TRBV6-6|NA|TRBD1
TGTGCCAGCAGTTACGTACAGGGGGAACACTATGGCTACACCTTC
CASSYVQGEHYGYTF